The 27 T cell receptor beta chains below come from one sample, sequenced in a study of blood T cell repertoires in COVID-19. Generated by immunoSEQ multiplex PCR, the TCRdb table keeps only in-frame clones and is missing some. The sample lists about 140,000 clones, around 84% seen once, with 5% to 6% in the top ten. The specimen was peripheral blood. These receptors were obtained from a human donor in a cohort sampled during active COVID-19.

The chain has TRBV5-1 and TRBJ2-1; TRBD2 agrees at 10 bases. The CDR3 is 14 residues long. The germline V gene has CDR1 SGHRS and CDR2 YFSETQ. V lost 6 bases, J lost 2 bases, and 2 bases stayed unmatched. This CDR3 is CASTSGGAYNEQFF. The CDR3 DNA reads TGCGCCAGCACCAGCGGGGGGGCCTACAATGAGCAGTTCTTC.

The rearrangement links TRBV12-3 or TRBV12-4 to TRBJ1-2; TRBD1 agrees at 10 bases. Trimming cost V 8 bases and J 8 bases; bases outside gene matches: 8. The CDR3 consists of 13 residues. The CDR3 spells CASGPTGGSGYTF. For the CDR3, the DNA is TGTGCCAGCGGGCCGACAGGGGGCAGCGGCTACACCTTC.

The chain carries TRBV7-9 and TRBJ2-1; 14 nucleotides agree with TRBD2. Germline CDR1 reads SEHNR; CDR2 reads FQNEAQ (reference sequence). The length of the CDR3 is 19 residues. After removal of 0 bases from V and 8 bases from J, the junction contained 12 bases not matched to a gene. DNA for the CDR3: TGTGCCAGCAGCTTAGCGGGACTAGCGGGAGCCCCAGGGGGCGATGAGCAGTTCTTC. Translation: CASSLAGLAGAPGGDEQFF. Based on the CDR3 plus reference TRBV7-9 and TRBJ2-1, the full variable domain is DTGVSQNPRHKITKRGQNVTFRCDPISEHNRLYWYRQTLGQGPEFLTYFQNEAQLEKSRLLSDRFSAERPKGSFSTLEIQRTEQGDSAMYLCASSLAGLAGAPGGDEQFFGPGTRLTVL.

This clone was seen many times. The gene calls are TRBV5-8 and TRBJ2-1; D possibly corresponds to TRBD2 (5 bases). The CDR3 has 16 residues. Per germline, CDR1 SGHTS and CDR2 YDEGEE. V lost 0 bases to trimming and J lost 4 bases, with 14 bases between them. CDR3 amino acids: CASSLGVLASYNEQFF. CDR3 coding DNA: TGTGCCAGCAGCTTGGGGGTCTTAGCGTCTTACAATGAGCAGTTCTTC.

This clone was detected a few times. The chain uses TRBV18 and TRBJ1-5; weak D call: TRBD1 (5 bases). V was cut by 1 base and J by 0 bases, with 16 bases left in between. The CDR3 runs 18 residues. From germline, CDR1 is KGHSH and CDR2 LQKENI. CDR3 DNA: TGTGCCAGCTCACCACGAGAAGGGGTCAACTATAGCAATCAGCCCCAGCATTTT. Translated: CASSPREGVNYSNQPQHF. Full variable domain (missing parts from reference TRBV18 and TRBJ1-5): NAGVMQNPRHLVRRRGQEARLRCSPMKGHSHVYWYRQLPEEGLKFMVYLQKENIIDESGMPKERFSAEFPKEGPSILRIQQVVRGDSAAYFCASSPREGVNYSNQPQHFGDGTRLSIL.

The chain links TRBV28 to TRBJ2-5, with 7 bases aligning to TRBD2. Unmatched junction bases numbered 15, after V lost 3 bases and J lost 5 bases. Germline lookup yields CDR1 MDHEN and CDR2 SYDVKM. The CDR3 contains 17 residues. The DNA for the CDR3 is TGTGCCAGCAGTTTTATGGAGCGGGGAGAGGACGGGGAGACCCAGTACTTC. It encodes CASSFMERGEDGETQYF.

The V and J genes are TRBV6-2 or TRBV6-3 and TRBJ2-1; D unclear. The CDR3 sequence is 15 residues long. V lost 4 bases and J 0 bases, leaving 10 bases between the germline ends. CDR1 is MNHEY and CDR2 is SVGEGT in the germline V gene. The chain's CDR3 is CASSLILSSYNEQFF. The CDR3 nucleotides are TGTGCCAGCAGTTTGATCCTTAGCTCCTACAATGAGCAGTTCTTC.

This chain uses TRBV20-1 with TRBJ1-1; D is unresolved. Germline CDR1 and CDR2: DFQATT and SNEGSKA (reference sequence). The CDR3 is 11 residues long. V lost 2 bases to trimming and J lost 1 base, with 2 bases between them. The CDR3, as DNA: TGCAGTGCTAGACAGAACACTGAAGCTTTCTTT. This gives the protein CSARQNTEAFF.

This clone appeared a single time. The chain combines TRBV7-9 with TRBJ2-7; TRBD2 agrees at 10 bases. Trimming took 3 bases from V and 4 from J; bases not matched to a gene: 12. The germline CDR1 and CDR2 sequences are SEHNR and FQNEAQ (reference sequence). The CDR3 contains 17 residues. CDR3 DNA: TGTGCCAGCAGCTTCCCCCCGGGAGGAGCGGGAGGGTACGAGCAGTACTTC. This translates into CASSFPPGGAGGYEQYF.

The rearrangement joins TRBV4-2 to TRBJ2-2; 7 nucleotides agree with TRBD1. This CDR3 contains 16 residues. Germline V CDR1 and CDR2: LGHNA, YNFKEQ. V lost 4 bases to trimming and J lost 5 bases; unmatched junction nucleotides: 10. Written as DNA, the CDR3 is TGTGCCAGCAGCCCATTTACAGGGGCCGGAACCGGGGAGCTGTTTTTT. Residues: CASSPFTGAGTGELFF.

This chain links TRBV9 with TRBJ2-1, with 9 bases matching TRBD2. Germline CDR1 reads SGDLS; CDR2 reads YYNGEE. V dropped 0 bases and J dropped 4; count of bases not matched to a gene: 2. There are 15 residues in the CDR3. CDR3 in DNA: TGTGCCAGCAGCGTAGCCAGCGGGGGGTACAATGAGCAGTTCTTC. Translating it yields CASSVASGGYNEQFF.

This chain uses TRBV6-5 with TRBJ2-7, with D possibly matching TRBD1 (5 bases). The germline CDR1 and CDR2 sequences are MNHEY and SVGAGI. Deletions cut 4 bases from V and 2 bases from J, with 9 bases between. CDR3 length: 13 residues. The CDR3, as DNA: TGTGCCAGCAGTTTGGCAGGGACCTACGAGCAGTACTTC. As protein: CASSLAGTYEQYF.

The chain is built from TRBV5-4 and TRBJ1-5, with 8 bases aligning to TRBD1. Per the germline V gene, CDR1 is SGHNT and CDR2 is YYREEE (reference sequence). V lost 1 base and J lost 0; bases outside the gene matches: 6. The CDR3 has 17 amino acids. CDR3 loop: CASSLSSGGYSNQPQHF. The CDR3 DNA follows: TGTGCCAGCAGCTTGTCATCAGGGGGCTATAGCAATCAGCCCCAGCATTTT.

This chain uses TRBV6-6 with TRBJ2-1; D remains ambiguous. Per the germline V gene, CDR1 is MNHNY and CDR2 is SVGAGI (reference sequence). Trimming shortened V by 7 bases and J by 9 bases, and 22 bases separated the two germline ends. This CDR3 spans 15 amino acids. The CDR3 protein is CASIDSSSRTSEQFF. The CDR3, as DNA: TGTGCCAGCATCGACTCGTCTAGTAGAACGTCTGAGCAGTTCTTC.

The V gene is TRBV5-1, the J gene TRBJ2-6; a weak D match, TRBD1 (6 bases). V shed 2 bases and J shed 3 bases, with 12 bases lying between them. Germline CDR1 SGHRS, CDR2 YFSETQ. The CDR3 totals 16 residues. DNA for the CDR3: TGCGCCAGCAGCTTCCAGGGGCTGGGTGGGGCCAACGTCCTGACTTTC. Translation: CASSFQGLGGANVLTF.

This clone was observed a handful of times. This chain connects TRBV6-5 to TRBJ1-2; 10 bases map to TRBD1. J gave up 3 bases and V 10 bases, and 11 bases lay outside the gene matches. This CDR3 is built from 15 residues. The germline CDR1 and CDR2 sequences are MNHEY and SVGAGI. The CDR3 DNA sequence: TGTGCCACGGCGGGGGTGACAGGGGGCGACTATGGCTACACCTTC. It yields the protein CATAGVTGGDYGYTF.

The chain recombines TRBV9 with TRBJ1-6; 9 bases line up with TRBD1. The CDR3 contains 15 residues. V shed 3 bases and J 9 bases; nucleotides not matched to a gene: 7. Germline V CDR1 and CDR2: SGDLS, YYNGEE. The CDR3 DNA reads as TGTGCCAGCAGCGACAATACAGGGGGCGGTTCACCCCTCCACTTT. Its translation: CASSDNTGGGSPLHF.

The V gene is TRBV10-3, the J gene TRBJ2-1; 12 bases are a match to TRBD2. This CDR3 region has 14 residues. Germline V gives CDR1 ENHRY, CDR2 SYGVKD. J was trimmed by 8 bases and V by 4 bases; bases with no gene match: 3. In DNA form, the CDR3 reads TGTGCCATCAGTGCTAGCGGGGGGGCCTATGAGCAGTTCTTC. Protein: CAISASGGAYEQFF.

The CDR3 reads CASSLTSGRAETQYF. For the CDR3, the DNA is TGTGCCAGCTCGCTTACTAGCGGGAGGGCCGAGACCCAGTACTTC. The genes are TRBV18 and TRBJ2-5, with 13 bases matching TRBD2. V lost 6 bases, J lost 5 bases, and 6 bases stayed unmatched. The CDR3 consists of 15 residues. Germline-derived CDR1 and CDR2 are KGHSH and LQKENI. The full variable domain, completed using reference TRBV18 and TRBJ2-5, is NAGVMQNPRHLVRRRGQEARLRCSPMKGHSHVYWYRQLPEEGLKFMVYLQKENIIDESGMPKERFSAEFPKEGPSILRIQQVVRGDSAAYFCASSLTSGRAETQYFGPGTRLLVL.

The chain recombines TRBV4-1 with TRBJ1-2, with a possible D match to TRBD1 (5 bases). Trimming removed 1 base from V and 0 bases from J, with 24 bases in between. Germline lookup yields CDR1 MGHRA and CDR2 YSYEKL. The CDR3 contains 20 residues. Written as DNA, the CDR3 is TGCGCCAGCAGCCAAGGTGCAGGGCTGGGCTTATCGGCTACTAACTATGGCTACACCTTC. Translating gives CASSQGAGLGLSATNYGYTF.

The chain couples TRBV7-9 to TRBJ2-7; possible D gene TRBD2, 6 bases. Germline CDR1 reads SEHNR; CDR2 reads FQNEAQ (reference sequence). CDR3 size: 15 residues. Trimming pared 5 bases from V and 1 base from J, leaving 15 bases between. The CDR3 nucleotides are TGTGCCAGCAGCCCCCGGGGGATGCAGTCCTACGAGCAGTACTTC. This sequence encodes CASSPRGMQSYEQYF.

This chain connects TRBV5-4 to TRBJ2-7; possibly TRBD2 for D (5 bases). The V gene's germline CDR1 is SGHNT and CDR2 YYREEE (reference sequence). Trimming cost V 4 bases and J 5 bases, with 16 bases left between them. The CDR3 consists of 14 residues. This CDR3 is CASSMNGVRDEQYF. CDR3 nucleotide sequence: TGTGCCAGCAGCATGAATGGGGTGAGGGACGAGCAGTACTTC.

V and J are TRBV4-1 and TRBJ2-3; the D gene is possibly TRBD2 (8 bases). With 1 base removed from V and 1 base from J, the gap between germline ends came to 18 bases. This CDR3 has 18 residues. Germline values: CDR1 MGHRA, CDR2 YSYEKL. CDR3 bases: TGCGCCAGCAGCCAAGCCTACAGGGGTAGCGGGGGCACAGATACGCAGTATTTT. It encodes CASSQAYRGSGGTDTQYF.

CDR3 coding DNA: TGTGCCAGCTTCCCGCAACACGGGGGGGGAGGAGAGACCCAGTACTTC. Protein sequence: CASFPQHGGGGETQYF. This rearrangement joins TRBV2 to TRBJ2-5; 8 bases align to TRBD2. This CDR3 spans 16 amino acids. V lost 8 bases and J lost 4; bases outside the gene matches: 15. Germline CDR1 reads SNHLY; CDR2 reads FYNNEI.

This clone counts as medium-sized. J is TRBJ1-5 and V is TRBV12-3 or TRBV12-4; D gene ambiguous. Deletions cut 0 bases from V and 8 bases from J, with 8 bases between. The CDR3 covers 13 residues. The CDR3 region has the DNA TGTGCCAGCAGTTTAGCAGCCCGGGAGCCCCAGCATTTT. Encoded protein: CASSLAAREPQHF.

This clone came up once. The rearrangement links TRBV3-1 (or the pseudogene TRBV3-2) to TRBJ2-1; D gene unclear. Germline CDR1 LGHDT, CDR2 YNNKEL (reference sequence). The V end lost 0 bases, the J end lost 8 bases, and 11 bases lay between the germline ends. There are 14 residues in the CDR3. The CDR3 region is CASSQDFYIHEQFF. In DNA form, the CDR3 reads TGTGCCAGCAGCCAAGATTTCTATATCCATGAGCAGTTCTTC.

This clone turned up a few times. The chain recombines TRBV2 with TRBJ2-1; possibly TRBD1 for D (6 bases). This CDR3 is 17 amino acids long. CDR1 is SNHLY and CDR2 is FYNNEI in the germline V gene. V dropped 6 bases and J dropped 6 bases, with 24 bases sitting between them. The CDR3 DNA reads as TGTGCCAGCAGCACCAGGGGTTCGGACCCCACCTCCAATGAGCAGTTCTTC. Protein: CASSTRGSDPTSNEQFF.